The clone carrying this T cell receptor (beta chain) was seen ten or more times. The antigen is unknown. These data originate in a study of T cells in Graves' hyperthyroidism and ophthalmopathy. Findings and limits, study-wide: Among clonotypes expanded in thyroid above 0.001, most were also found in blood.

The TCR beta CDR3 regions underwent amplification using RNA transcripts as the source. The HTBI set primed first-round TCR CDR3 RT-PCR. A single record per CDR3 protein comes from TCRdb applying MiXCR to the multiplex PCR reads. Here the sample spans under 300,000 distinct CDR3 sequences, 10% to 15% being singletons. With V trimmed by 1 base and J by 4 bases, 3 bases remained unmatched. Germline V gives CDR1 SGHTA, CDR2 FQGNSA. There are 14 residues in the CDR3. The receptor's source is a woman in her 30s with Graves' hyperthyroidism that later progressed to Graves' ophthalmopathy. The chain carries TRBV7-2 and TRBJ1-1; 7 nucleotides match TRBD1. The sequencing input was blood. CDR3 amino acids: CASSLVRDSTEAFF. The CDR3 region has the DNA TGTGCCAGCAGCTTAGTACGGGACAGCACTGAAGCTTTCTTT.